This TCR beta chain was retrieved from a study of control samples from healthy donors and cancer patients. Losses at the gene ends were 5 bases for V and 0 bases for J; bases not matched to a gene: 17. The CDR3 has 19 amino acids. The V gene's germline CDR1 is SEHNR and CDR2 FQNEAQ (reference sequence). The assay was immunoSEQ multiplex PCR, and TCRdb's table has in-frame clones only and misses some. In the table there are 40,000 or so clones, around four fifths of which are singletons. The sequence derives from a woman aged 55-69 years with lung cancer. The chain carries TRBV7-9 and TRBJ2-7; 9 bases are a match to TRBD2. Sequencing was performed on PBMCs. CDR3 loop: CASSDPTSGYLSDSYEQYF. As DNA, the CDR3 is TGTGCCAGCAGCGATCCGACTAGCGGATACCTGTCCGACTCCTACGAGCAGTACTTC.